This TCR beta chain was found in a study of blood T cell repertoires in COVID-19. Study context: Sites in the United States, Italy and Spain provided acute and convalescent COVID-19 samples. Sources were T cells, B-cell-depleted T cells, or PBMCs; the material itself was cDNA or gDNA.

Authors' processing steps: Quantification of nucleated cells was approximated via reference gene primer amplification. Generated by immunoSEQ multiplex PCR, the TCRdb table keeps only in-frame clones and is missing some. V and J calls and clone size are given by that table; D and trimming were obtained from the DNA. This sample has more than 90,000 clones; approximately 83% occur once, and the top ten carry 0.7% to 1%. This receptor was identified in an older woman with acute or convalescent COVID-19. Input material: peripheral blood.

The CDR3, as DNA: TGCGCCAGCAGCTCCTCAGGGCCTAATGAAAAACTGTTTTTT. It is translated as CASSSSGPNEKLFF. This rearrangement joins TRBV5-1 to TRBJ1-4, with D maybe TRBD1 (5 bases). The CDR3 loop spans 14 amino acids. CDR1 SGHRS and CDR2 YFSETQ come from the germline V gene. Trimming shortened V by 3 bases and J by 3 bases, and 9 bases separated the two germline ends.